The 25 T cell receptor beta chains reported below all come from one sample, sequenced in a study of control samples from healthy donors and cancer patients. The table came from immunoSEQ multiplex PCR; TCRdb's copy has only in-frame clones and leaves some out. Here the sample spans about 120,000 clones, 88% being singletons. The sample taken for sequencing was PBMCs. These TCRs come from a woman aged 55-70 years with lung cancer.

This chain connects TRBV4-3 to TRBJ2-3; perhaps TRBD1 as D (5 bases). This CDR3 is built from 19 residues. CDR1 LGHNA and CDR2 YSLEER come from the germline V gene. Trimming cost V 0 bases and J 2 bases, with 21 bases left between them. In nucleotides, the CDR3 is TGCGCCAGCAGCCAAGAATCTAGGGCTATTGCAGGGCACACAGATACGCAGTATTTT. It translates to CASSQESRAIAGHTDTQYF.

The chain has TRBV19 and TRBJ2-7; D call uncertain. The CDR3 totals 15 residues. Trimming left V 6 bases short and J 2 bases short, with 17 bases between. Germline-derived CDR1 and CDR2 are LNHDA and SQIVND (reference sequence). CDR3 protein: CASRTSGGGAYEQYF. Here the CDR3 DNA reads TGTGCCAGTAGAACCTCCGGTGGTGGTGCCTACGAGCAGTACTTC. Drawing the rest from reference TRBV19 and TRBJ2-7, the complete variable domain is DGGITQSPKYLFRKEGQNVTLSCEQNLNHDAMYWYRQDPGQGLRLIYYSQIVNDFQKGDIAEGYSVSREKKESFPLTVTSAQKNPTAFYLCASRTSGGGAYEQYFGPGTRLTVT.

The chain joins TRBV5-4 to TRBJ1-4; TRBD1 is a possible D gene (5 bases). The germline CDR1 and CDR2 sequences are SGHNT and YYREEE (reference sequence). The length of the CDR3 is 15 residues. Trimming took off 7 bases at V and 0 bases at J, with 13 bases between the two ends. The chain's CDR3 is CASSVGGATNEKLFF. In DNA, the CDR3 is TGTGCCAGCTCGGTGGGGGGGGCAACTAATGAAAAACTGTTTTTT. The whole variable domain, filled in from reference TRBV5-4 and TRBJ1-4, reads ETGVTQSPTHLIKTRGQQVTLRCSSQSGHNTVSWYQQALGQGPQFIFQYYREEENGRGNFPPRFSGLQFPNYSSELNVNALELDDSALYLCASSVGGATNEKLFFGSGTQLSVL.

This CDR3 reads CASSLLREITEAFF. The DNA of the CDR3 is TGTGCCAGCAGCTTACTGCGGGAGATTACTGAAGCTTTCTTT. V usage is TRBV7-9 and J usage is TRBJ1-1; no definite D call. The V gene's germline CDR1 is SEHNR and CDR2 FQNEAQ (reference sequence). The CDR3 is 14 amino acids. V shed 2 bases and J shed 5 bases, with 12 bases lying between them. The full variable domain, completed using reference TRBV7-9 and TRBJ1-1, is DTGVSQNPRHKITKRGQNVTFRCDPISEHNRLYWYRQTLGQGPEFLTYFQNEAQLEKSRLLSDRFSAERPKGSFSTLEIQRTEQGDSAMYLCASSLLREITEAFFGQGTRLTVV.

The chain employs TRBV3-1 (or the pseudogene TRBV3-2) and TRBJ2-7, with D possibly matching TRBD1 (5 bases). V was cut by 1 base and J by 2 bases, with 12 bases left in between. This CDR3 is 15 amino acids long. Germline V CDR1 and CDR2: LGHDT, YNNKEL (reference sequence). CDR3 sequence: CASSQVLQGTYEQYF. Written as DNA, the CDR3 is TGTGCCAGCAGCCAAGTTTTGCAGGGCACCTACGAGCAGTACTTC.

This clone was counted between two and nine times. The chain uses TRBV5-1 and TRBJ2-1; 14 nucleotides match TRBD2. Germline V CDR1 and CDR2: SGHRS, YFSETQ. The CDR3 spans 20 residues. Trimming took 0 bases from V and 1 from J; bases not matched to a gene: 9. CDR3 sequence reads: CASSLGRMTSGRVSYNEQFF. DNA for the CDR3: TGCGCCAGCAGCTTGGGCCGAATGACTAGCGGGAGGGTTTCCTACAATGAGCAGTTCTTC.

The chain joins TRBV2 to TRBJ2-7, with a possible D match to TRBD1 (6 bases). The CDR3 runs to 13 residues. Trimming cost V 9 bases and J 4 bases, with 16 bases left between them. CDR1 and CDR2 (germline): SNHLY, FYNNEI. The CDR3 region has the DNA TGTGCCAGTACGACGGGGCAGGGGTACGAGCAGTACTTC. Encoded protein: CASTTGQGYEQYF. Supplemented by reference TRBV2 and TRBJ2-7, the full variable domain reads EPEVTQTPSHQVTQMGQEVILRCVPISNHLYFYWYRQILGQKVEFLVSFYNNEISEKSEIFDDQFSVERPDGSNFTLKIRSTKLEDSAMYFCASTTGQGYEQYFGPGTRLTVT.

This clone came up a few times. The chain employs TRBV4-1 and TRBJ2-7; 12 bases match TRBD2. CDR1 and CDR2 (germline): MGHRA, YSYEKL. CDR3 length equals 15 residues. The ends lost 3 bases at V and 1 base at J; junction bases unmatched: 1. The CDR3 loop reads CASSQTSGSSYEQYF. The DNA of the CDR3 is TGCGCCAGCAGCCAGACTAGCGGGAGTTCCTACGAGCAGTACTTC.

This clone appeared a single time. The CDR3 DNA is TGTGCCAGCTACCGATCGCGGGGGTATTCGGCAGATACGCAGTATTTT. Its translation: CASYRSRGYSADTQYF. The chain links TRBV21-1 to TRBJ2-3; TRBD2, the table's D call, was not compared with the DNA. TRBV21-1 is an annotated pseudogene. The CDR3 contains 16 residues.

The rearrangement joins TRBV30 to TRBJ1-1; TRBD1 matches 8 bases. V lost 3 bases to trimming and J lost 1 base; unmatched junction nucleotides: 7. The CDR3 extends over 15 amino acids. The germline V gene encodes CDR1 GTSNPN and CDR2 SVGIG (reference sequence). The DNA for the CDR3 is TGTGCCTGGAGGGACAGGGTTCGGAGGAACACTGAAGCTTTCTTT. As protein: CAWRDRVRRNTEAFF.

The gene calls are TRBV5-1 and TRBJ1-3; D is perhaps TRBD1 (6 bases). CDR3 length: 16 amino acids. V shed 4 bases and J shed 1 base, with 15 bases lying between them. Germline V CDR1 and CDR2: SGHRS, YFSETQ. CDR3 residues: CASSSGQPRSGNTIYF. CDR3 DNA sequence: TGCGCCAGCAGCAGTGGACAGCCCCGTTCTGGAAACACCATATATTTT. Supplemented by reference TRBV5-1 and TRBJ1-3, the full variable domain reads KAGVTQTPRYLIKTRGQQVTLSCSPISGHRSVSWYQQTPGQGLQFLFEYFSETQRNKGNFPGRFSGRQFSNSRSEMNVSTLELGDSALYLCASSSGQPRSGNTIYFGEGSWLTVV.

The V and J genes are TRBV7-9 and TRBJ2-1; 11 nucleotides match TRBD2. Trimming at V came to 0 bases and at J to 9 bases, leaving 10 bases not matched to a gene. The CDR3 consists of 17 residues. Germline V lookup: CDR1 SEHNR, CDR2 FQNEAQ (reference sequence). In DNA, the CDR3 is TGTGCCAGCAGCTTAGCCCCGACTAGCGGGAAAGGAAGTGAGCAGTTCTTC. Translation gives CASSLAPTSGKGSEQFF.

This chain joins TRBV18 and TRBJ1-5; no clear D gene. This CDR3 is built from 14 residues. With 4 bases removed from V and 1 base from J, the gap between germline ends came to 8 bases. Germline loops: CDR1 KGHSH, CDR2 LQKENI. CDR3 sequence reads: CASSLGLSNQPQHF. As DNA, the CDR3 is TGTGCCAGCTCACTAGGGTTAAGCAATCAGCCCCAGCATTTT.

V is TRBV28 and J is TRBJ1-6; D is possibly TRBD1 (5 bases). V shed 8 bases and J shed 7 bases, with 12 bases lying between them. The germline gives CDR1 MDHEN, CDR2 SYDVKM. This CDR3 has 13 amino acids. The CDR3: CASHDSLNSPLHF. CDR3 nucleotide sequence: TGTGCCAGCCATGACAGTCTAAATTCACCCCTCCACTTT.

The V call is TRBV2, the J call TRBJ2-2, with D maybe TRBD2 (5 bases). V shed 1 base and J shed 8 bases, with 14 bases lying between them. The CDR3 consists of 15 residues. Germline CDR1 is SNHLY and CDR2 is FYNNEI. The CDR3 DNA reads TGTGCCAGCAGTGAAGTGGACTTCCTGTCGGGGGAGCTGTTTTTT. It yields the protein CASSEVDFLSGELFF.

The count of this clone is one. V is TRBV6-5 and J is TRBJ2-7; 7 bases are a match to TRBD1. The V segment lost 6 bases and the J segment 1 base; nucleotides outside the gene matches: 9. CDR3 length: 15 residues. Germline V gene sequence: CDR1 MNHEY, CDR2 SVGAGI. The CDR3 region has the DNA TGTGCCAGCAGGCGGAAGGGACAGATATCCTACGAGCAGTACTTC. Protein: CASRRKGQISYEQYF.

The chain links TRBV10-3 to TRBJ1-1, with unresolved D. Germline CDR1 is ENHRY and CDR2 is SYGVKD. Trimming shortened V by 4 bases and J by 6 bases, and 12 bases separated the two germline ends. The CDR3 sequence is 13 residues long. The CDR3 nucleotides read TGTGCCATCAGTGCAGCTGAGCAGGCTGAAGCTTTCTTT. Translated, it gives CAISAAEQAEAFF.

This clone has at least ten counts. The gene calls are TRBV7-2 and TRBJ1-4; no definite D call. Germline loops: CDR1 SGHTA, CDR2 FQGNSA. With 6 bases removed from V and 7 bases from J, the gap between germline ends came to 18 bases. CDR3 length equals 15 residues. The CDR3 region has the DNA TGTGCCAGCAGGAGTAGCCCGCGAGCCAGTGAAAAACTGTTTTTT. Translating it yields CASRSSPRASEKLFF.

The CDR3 here is CASRNRGNTEAFF. In DNA, the CDR3 is TGTGCCAGCAGGAATCGGGGGAACACTGAAGCTTTCTTT. This chain joins TRBV12-3 or TRBV12-4 and TRBJ1-1; D is uncertain. The CDR3 is 13 amino acids. V was cut by 6 bases and J by 1 base, with 9 bases left in between.

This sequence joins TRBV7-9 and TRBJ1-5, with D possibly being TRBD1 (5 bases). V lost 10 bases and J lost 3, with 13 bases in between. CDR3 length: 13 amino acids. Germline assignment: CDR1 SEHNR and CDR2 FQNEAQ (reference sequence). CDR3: CATWDGINQPQHF. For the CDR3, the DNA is TGTGCCACCTGGGACGGAATCAATCAGCCCCAGCATTTT. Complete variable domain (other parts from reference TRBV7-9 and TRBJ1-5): DTGVSQNPRHKITKRGQNVTFRCDPISEHNRLYWYRQTLGQGPEFLTYFQNEAQLEKSRLLSDRFSAERPKGSFSTLEIQRTEQGDSAMYLCATWDGINQPQHFGDGTRLSIL.

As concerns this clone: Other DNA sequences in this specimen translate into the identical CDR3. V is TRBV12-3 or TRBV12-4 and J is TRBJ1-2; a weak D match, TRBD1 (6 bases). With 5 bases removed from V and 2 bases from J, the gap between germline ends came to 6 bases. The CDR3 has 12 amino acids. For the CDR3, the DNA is TGTGCCAGCAGTCAGGGGAACTATGGCTACACCTTC. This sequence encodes CASSQGNYGYTF.

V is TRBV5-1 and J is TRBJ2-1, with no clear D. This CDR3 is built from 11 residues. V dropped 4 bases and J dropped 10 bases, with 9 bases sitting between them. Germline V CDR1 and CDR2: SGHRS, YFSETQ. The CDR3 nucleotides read TGCGCCAGCAGCCTTGCGCAAGAGCAGTTCTTC. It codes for CASSLAQEQFF.

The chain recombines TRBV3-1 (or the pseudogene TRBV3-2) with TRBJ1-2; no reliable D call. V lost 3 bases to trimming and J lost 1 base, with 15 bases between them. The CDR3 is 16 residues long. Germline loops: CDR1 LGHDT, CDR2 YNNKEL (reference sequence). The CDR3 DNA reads TGTGCCAGCAGCCAGAGGTTCGCAGACATTAACTATGGCTACACCTTC. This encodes CASSQRFADINYGYTF.

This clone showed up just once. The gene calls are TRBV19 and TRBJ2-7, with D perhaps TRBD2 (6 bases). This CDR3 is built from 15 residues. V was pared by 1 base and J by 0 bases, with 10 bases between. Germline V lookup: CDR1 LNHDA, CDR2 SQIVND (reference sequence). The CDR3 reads CASSIVAGFSYEQYF. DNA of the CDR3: TGTGCCAGTAGTATAGTCGCGGGGTTCTCCTACGAGCAGTACTTC.

CDR3 nucleotide sequence: TGTGCCAGCAGCATCGGGACAGCTGGAAACACCATATATTTT. Translating gives CASSIGTAGNTIYF. J is TRBJ1-3 and V is TRBV5-5; 7 bases match TRBD1. Germline V gives CDR1 SGHKS, CDR2 YYEKEE (reference sequence). V trimming: 4 bases; J trimming: 2 bases; junction bases outside the gene matches: 3. The CDR3 spans 14 residues.